Presented here are 18 T cell receptor beta chains from one specimen sequenced in a study of blood T cell repertoires in COVID-19. Sequencing used immunoSEQ multiplex PCR; TCRdb keeps in-frame clones, though not all of them. The table shows some 300,000 clones, with about 90% occurring only once. Sequenced material: peripheral blood. The source of these receptors is a woman in her forties with COVID-19, enrolled during active disease.

The chain combines TRBV28 with TRBJ1-4; TRBD1 matches at 7 bases. The ends lost 2 bases at V and 0 bases at J; junction bases unmatched: 9. Germline V CDR1 and CDR2: MDHEN, SYDVKM. The CDR3 consists of 18 residues. CDR3 protein: CASSLPLRQGATNEKLFF. The CDR3, as DNA: TGTGCCAGCAGTTTACCCCTAAGACAGGGTGCAACTAATGAAAAACTGTTTTTT.

J is TRBJ1-6 and V is TRBV4-3, with TRBD1 as a possible D gene (5 bases). Trimming shortened V by 0 bases and J by 4 bases, and 16 bases separated the two germline ends. Per the germline V gene, CDR1 is LGHNA and CDR2 is YSLEER. This CDR3 spans 18 amino acids. CDR3 residues: CASSQDPQGSDYNSPLHF. The CDR3 coding sequence is TGCGCCAGCAGCCAAGATCCCCAGGGTTCGGATTATAATTCACCCCTCCACTTT.

This clone was picked up one time. The chain joins TRBV7-2 to TRBJ1-1; D unresolved. The CDR3 is made up of 14 amino acids. V gave up 1 base and J gave up 5 bases, with 11 bases separating them. Germline CDR1 and CDR2: SGHTA and FQGNSA. The CDR3 spells CASSLERKRTEAFF. The CDR3 DNA follows: TGTGCCAGCAGCTTAGAAAGGAAGCGAACTGAAGCTTTCTTT.

This sequence joins TRBV5-1 and TRBJ2-1; 7 bases match TRBD2. Germline CDR1 is SGHRS and CDR2 is YFSETQ. Unmatched junction bases numbered 2, after V lost 1 base and J lost 4 bases. The CDR3 covers 14 residues. The CDR3 region has the DNA TGCGCCAGCAGCTTGAGGGAGGGTTACAATGAGCAGTTCTTC. It translates to CASSLREGYNEQFF.

Comments on this clone: This sample includes further DNA sequences coding for the same CDR3. The chain couples TRBV19 to TRBJ2-5, with 8 positions matching TRBD1. Germline V gives CDR1 LNHDA, CDR2 SQIVND (reference sequence). With V trimmed by 4 bases and J by 1 base, 2 bases remained unmatched. The CDR3 length is 14 residues. CDR3 in amino acids: CASSRDRRQETQYF. CDR3 in DNA: TGTGCCAGTAGTAGGGACAGGCGCCAAGAGACCCAGTACTTC.

This chain joins TRBV6-6 and TRBJ2-1, with D tentatively TRBD2 (6 bases). CDR3 length: 15 residues. The germline V gene encodes CDR1 MNHNY and CDR2 SVGAGI (reference sequence). Trimming stripped 0 bases from V and 9 bases from J, with 15 bases between. The CDR3 region has the DNA TGTGCCAGCAGTTACTCTGGAGGGAGCCTCAGTGAGCAGTTCTTC. Amino acid sequence: CASSYSGGSLSEQFF.

The chain combines TRBV4-3 with TRBJ1-2; no firm D call. Germline CDR1 LGHNA, CDR2 YSLEER. V was shortened by 1 base and J by 7 bases, with 13 bases between the two germline ends. CDR3 length: 14 amino acids. CDR3 coding DNA: TGCGCCAGCAGCCAAGCGAGAGGAGAATTTGGCTACACCTTC. The encoded protein is CASSQARGEFGYTF.

The table lists this clone with a count of one. The rearrangement uses TRBV5-8 and TRBJ2-7; 7 nucleotides match TRBD1. Per germline, CDR1 SGHTS and CDR2 YDEGEE. Trimming removed 0 bases from V and 7 bases from J; junction bases left unmatched: 4. CDR3 length equals 13 residues. The CDR3 sequence is CASSLEGASEQYF. The CDR3, as DNA: TGTGCCAGCAGCTTGGAGGGGGCGTCAGAGCAGTACTTC.

This chain connects TRBV28 to TRBJ1-5, with TRBD1 identical over 7 bases. The V gene end was trimmed by 5 bases and the J gene end by 3 bases; junction bases not matched to a gene: 10. The germline V gene has CDR1 MDHEN and CDR2 SYDVKM. This CDR3 has 16 amino acids. The CDR3 loop reads CASSEVTGFDNQPQHF. The CDR3 DNA reads TGTGCCAGCAGTGAAGTGACAGGGTTTGACAATCAGCCCCAGCATTTT. The full variable domain, its missing parts supplied by reference TRBV28 and TRBJ1-5, is DVKVTQSSRYLVKRTGEKVFLECVQDMDHENMFWYRQDPGLGLRLIYFSYDVKMKEKGDIPEGYSVSREKKERFSLILESASTNQTSMYLCASSEVTGFDNQPQHFGDGTRLSIL.

The chain couples TRBV28 to TRBJ1-2; no firm D call. CDR3 size: 13 residues. V gave up 7 bases and J gave up 6 bases, with 15 bases separating them. Germline V CDR1 and CDR2: MDHEN, SYDVKM. CDR3 in DNA: TGTGCCAGCACCCCCCCGGGGATTGATGGCTACACCTTC. It yields the protein CASTPPGIDGYTF.

The V call is TRBV5-1, the J call TRBJ1-1, with 9 bases aligning to TRBD1. The CDR3 is 18 residues long. Germline V gene data show CDR1 as SGHRS and CDR2 as YFSETQ. J was trimmed by 7 bases and V by 0 bases; bases with no gene match: 16. The CDR3 nucleotides read TGCGCCAGCAGCTTGGCCCGGGGGTGGACAGGGGAAAAAGGTGAAGCTTTCTTT. Translation: CASSLARGWTGEKGEAFF.

The chain uses TRBV4-3 and TRBJ2-1; no firm D call. V was trimmed by 0 bases and J by 4 bases, leaving 7 bases between them. The CDR3 spans 14 residues. Germline V lookup: CDR1 LGHNA, CDR2 YSLEER. CDR3 amino acids: CASSQDWSYNEQFF. Here the CDR3 DNA reads TGCGCCAGCAGCCAAGACTGGAGTTACAATGAGCAGTTCTTC.

CDR3 sequence reads: CASSSRQGASYEQYF. Here the CDR3 DNA reads TGCGCCAGCAGCTCCCGACAGGGGGCGTCCTACGAGCAGTACTTC. V is TRBV5-1 and J is TRBJ2-7, with 10 bases lining up with TRBD1. The CDR3 sequence is 15 residues long. The V and J ends lost 3 bases and 1 base, in that order; junction bases with no gene match: 4. In germline, CDR1 is SGHRS, CDR2 YFSETQ. The variable domain in full, with the rest retrieved from reference TRBV5-1 and TRBJ2-7, is KAGVTQTPRYLIKTRGQQVTLSCSPISGHRSVSWYQQTPGQGLQFLFEYFSETQRNKGNFPGRFSGRQFSNSRSEMNVSTLELGDSALYLCASSSRQGASYEQYFGPGTRLTVT.

This clone was recorded only once. This chain links TRBV28 with TRBJ1-2, with D perhaps TRBD1 (5 bases). Germline V gene lookup returns CDR1 MDHEN and CDR2 SYDVKM. CDR3 length equals 13 residues. The V and J ends lost 7 bases and 2 bases respectively, with 11 bases between them. The CDR3 loop reads CASNLEGNYGYTF. The CDR3 DNA sequence: TGTGCCAGCAACTTGGAGGGGAACTATGGCTACACCTTC.

This chain connects TRBV4-3 to TRBJ1-5, with D unclear. V lost 1 base and J lost 0, with 7 bases in between. The CDR3 extends over 15 amino acids. The germline gives CDR1 LGHNA, CDR2 YSLEER. Here the CDR3 reads CASSQVRDSNQPQHF. The CDR3 nucleotides are TGCGCCAGCAGCCAAGTTAGAGATAGCAATCAGCCCCAGCATTTT.

In its sample, this clone was seen once. The DNA of the CDR3 is TGCGCCAGCAGTGAGCCCTACAGTGTTTCACCCCTCCACTTT. It specifies CASSEPYSVSPLHF. This chain connects TRBV10-1 to TRBJ1-6; D is unclear. Per the germline V gene, CDR1 is WNHNN and CDR2 is SYGVQD (reference sequence). The CDR3 has 14 residues. V was clipped by 2 bases and J by 9 bases, with 11 bases between them.

This clone occurred a few times. V is TRBV7-9 and J is TRBJ1-1; 8 positions agree with TRBD1. The germline V gene encodes CDR1 SEHNR and CDR2 FQNEAQ (reference sequence). V gave up 1 base and J gave up 4 bases; unmatched junction bases: 11. The CDR3 has 17 residues. The CDR3: CASSLVPGGGGSTEAFF. CDR3 in DNA: TGTGCCAGCAGCTTAGTCCCAGGGGGCGGTGGTAGCACTGAAGCTTTCTTT.

The genes are TRBV27 and TRBJ1-2; the D is unclear. The V gene's germline CDR1 is MNHEY and CDR2 SMNVEV (reference sequence). This CDR3 is built from 13 residues. V was shortened by 2 bases and J by 5 bases, with 9 bases between the two germline ends. CDR3 nucleotide sequence: TGTGCCAGCAGTTTAAACCCTAGGTATGGCTACACCTTC. Protein sequence: CASSLNPRYGYTF.